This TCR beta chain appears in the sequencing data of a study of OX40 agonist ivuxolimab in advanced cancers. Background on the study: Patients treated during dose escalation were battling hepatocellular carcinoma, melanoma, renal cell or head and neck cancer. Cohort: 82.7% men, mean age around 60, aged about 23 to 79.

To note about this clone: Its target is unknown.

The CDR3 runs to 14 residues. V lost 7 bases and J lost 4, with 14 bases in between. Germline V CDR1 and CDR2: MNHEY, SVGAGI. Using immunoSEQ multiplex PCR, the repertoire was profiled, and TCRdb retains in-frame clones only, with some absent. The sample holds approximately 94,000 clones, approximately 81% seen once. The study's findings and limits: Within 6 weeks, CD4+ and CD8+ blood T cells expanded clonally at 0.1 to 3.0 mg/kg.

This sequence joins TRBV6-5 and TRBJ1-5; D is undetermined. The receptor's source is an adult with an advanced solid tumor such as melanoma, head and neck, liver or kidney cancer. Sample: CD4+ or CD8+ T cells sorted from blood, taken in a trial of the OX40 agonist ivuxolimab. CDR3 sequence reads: CASNQYLVNQPQHF. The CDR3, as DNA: TGTGCCAGCAACCAGTATTTAGTGAATCAGCCCCAGCATTTT.